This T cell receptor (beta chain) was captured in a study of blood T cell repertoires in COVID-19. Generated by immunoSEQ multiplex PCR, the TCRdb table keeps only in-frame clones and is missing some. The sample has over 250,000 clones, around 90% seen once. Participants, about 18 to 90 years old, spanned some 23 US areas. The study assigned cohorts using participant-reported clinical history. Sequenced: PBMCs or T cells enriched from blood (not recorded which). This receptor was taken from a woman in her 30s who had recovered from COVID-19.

CDR3 DNA sequence: TGTGCCTGGATGAGGGGAGGCACTGAAGCTTTCTTT. Its protein product is CAWMRGGTEAFF. The chain couples TRBV30 to TRBJ1-1; D possibly corresponds to TRBD1 (5 bases). The CDR3 is 12 amino acids. V was shortened by 4 bases and J by 4 bases, with 10 bases between the two germline ends. Germline assignment: CDR1 GTSNPN and CDR2 SVGIG (reference sequence).